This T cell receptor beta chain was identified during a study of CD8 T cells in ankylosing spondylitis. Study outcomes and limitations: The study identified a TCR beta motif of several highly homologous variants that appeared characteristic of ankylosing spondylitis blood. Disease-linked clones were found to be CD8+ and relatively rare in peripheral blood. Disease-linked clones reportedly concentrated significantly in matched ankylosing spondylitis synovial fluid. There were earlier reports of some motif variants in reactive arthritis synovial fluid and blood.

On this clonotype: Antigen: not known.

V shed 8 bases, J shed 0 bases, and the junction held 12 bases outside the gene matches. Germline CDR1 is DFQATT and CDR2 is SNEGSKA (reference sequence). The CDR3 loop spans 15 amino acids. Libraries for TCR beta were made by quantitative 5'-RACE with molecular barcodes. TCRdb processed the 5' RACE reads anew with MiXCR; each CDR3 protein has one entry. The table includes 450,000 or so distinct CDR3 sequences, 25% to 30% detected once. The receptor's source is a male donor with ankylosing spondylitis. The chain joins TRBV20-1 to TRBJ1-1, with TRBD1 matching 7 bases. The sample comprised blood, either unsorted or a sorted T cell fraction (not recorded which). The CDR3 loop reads CSSQGVPLMNTEAFF. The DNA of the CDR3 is TGCAGTAGCCAGGGGGTTCCGCTAATGAACACTGAAGCTTTCTTT.